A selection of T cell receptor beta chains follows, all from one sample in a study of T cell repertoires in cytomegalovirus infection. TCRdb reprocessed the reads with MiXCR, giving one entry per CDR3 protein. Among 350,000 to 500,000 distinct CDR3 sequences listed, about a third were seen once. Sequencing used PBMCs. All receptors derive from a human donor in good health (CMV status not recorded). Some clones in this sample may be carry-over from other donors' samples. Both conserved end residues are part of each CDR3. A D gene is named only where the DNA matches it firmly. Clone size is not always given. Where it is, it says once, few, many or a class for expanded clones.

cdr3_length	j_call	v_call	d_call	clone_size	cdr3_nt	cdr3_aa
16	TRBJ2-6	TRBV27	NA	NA	TGTGCCAGCAGTTTATCGGCGATCTCTGGGGCCAACGTCCTGACTTTC	CASSLSAISGANVLTF
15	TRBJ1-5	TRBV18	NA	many	TGTGCCAGCTCCCGGGACACCCATCCCAATCAGCCCCAGCATTTT	CASSRDTHPNQPQHF
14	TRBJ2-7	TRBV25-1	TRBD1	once	TGTGCCAGCAGTGAATTGGGACAGCAGTACGAGCAGTACTTC	CASSELGQQYEQYF
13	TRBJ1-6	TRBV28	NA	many	TGTGCCAGCGCGCGAATGAGAGGATCACCCCTCCACTTT	CASARMRGSPLHF
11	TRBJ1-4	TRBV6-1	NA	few	TGTGCCACTGGGGCAAATGAAAAACTGTTTTTT	CATGANEKLFF
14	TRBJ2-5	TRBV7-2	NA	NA	TGTGCCAGAAGCTTAACTGGAAAACAAGAGACCAAGGACTTC	CARSLTGKQETKDF
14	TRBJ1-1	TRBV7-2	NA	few	TGTGCCAGCAGCCCCGGGCCAGAAAACACTGAAGCTTTCTTT	CASSPGPENTEAFF
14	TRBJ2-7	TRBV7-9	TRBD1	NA	TGTGCCAGCAGCTTTGTCCAGGGGGCTTACGAGCAGTACTTC	CASSFVQGAYEQYF
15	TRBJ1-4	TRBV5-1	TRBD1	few	TGCGCCAGCAGTCGAAGACAGGGCACTAATGAAAAACTGTTTTTT	CASSRRQGTNEKLFF
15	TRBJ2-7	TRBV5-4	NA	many	TGTGCCAGCAGCGGGAAGACAGGGGAGGGCTCCGAGCAGTACTTC	CASSGKTGEGSEQYF
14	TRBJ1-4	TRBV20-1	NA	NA	TGCAGTGCTAGATTGGGGAGTGTAAATGAAAAACAGTTTTTT	CSARLGSVNEKQFF
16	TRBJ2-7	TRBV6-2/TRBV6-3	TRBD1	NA	TGTGCCAGCAAAGACCCAGGGGGCCGGACCCTCTACGAGCAGTACTTC	CASKDPGGRTLYEQYF
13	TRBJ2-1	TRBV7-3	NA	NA	TGTGCCAGCAGCTTACGGGTGGGCAATGAGCAGTTCTTC	CASSLRVGNEQFF
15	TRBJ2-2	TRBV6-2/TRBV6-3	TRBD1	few	TGTGCCAGCATCCAGACAGGGGGTAACACCGGGGAGCTGTTTTTT	CASIQTGGNTGELFF
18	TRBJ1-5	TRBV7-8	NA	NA	TGTGCCAGCAGCTTATACCTTTTGGAAGGGATGAGCAATCAGCCCCAGCATTTT	CASSLYLLEGMSNQPQHF
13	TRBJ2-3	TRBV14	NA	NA	TGTGCCAGCACCCCGAGAAGCACAGATACGCAGTATTTT	CASTPRSTDTQYF
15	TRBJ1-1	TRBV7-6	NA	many	TGTGCCAGCAGCCCCCGGGCAGGGCAGGGGACTGAAGCTTTCTTT	CASSPRAGQGTEAFF
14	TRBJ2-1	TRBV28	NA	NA	TGTGCCAGCAGTTCCCTGTGGAATTACAATGAGCAGTTCTTC	CASSSLWNYNEQFF
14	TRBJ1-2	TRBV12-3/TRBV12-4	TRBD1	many	TGTGCCAGCAGTTTAGGGGGACAGGAGCAGGGCTACACCTTC	CASSLGGQEQGYTF
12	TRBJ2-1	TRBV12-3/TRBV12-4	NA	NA	TGTGCCAGCAGAACCCGGCGGGATGAGCAGTTCTTC	CASRTRRDEQFF
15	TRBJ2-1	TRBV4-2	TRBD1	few	TGTGCCAGCAGCCACCCGGGACAGGGAGGCAATGAGCAGTTCTTC	CASSHPGQGGNEQFF
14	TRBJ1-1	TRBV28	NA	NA	TGTGCCAGCAGGGGTCGCGACGGGAACACTGAAGCTTTCTTT	CASRGRDGNTEAFF
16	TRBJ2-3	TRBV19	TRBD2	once	TGTGCCAGTAGTATCGGACTAGCGGGGGACGGGAATACGCAGTATTTT	CASSIGLAGDGNTQYF
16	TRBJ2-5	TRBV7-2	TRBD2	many	TGTGCCAGCAGCTATACGGTAGCGGGACGCCAAGAGACCCAGTACTTC	CASSYTVAGRQETQYF
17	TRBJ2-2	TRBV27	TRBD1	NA	TGTGCCAGCAGTTTGACGACAGGGGGCTCTGACACCGGGGAGCTGTTTTTT	CASSLTTGGSDTGELFF
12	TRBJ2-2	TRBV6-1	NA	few	TGTGCCAGCAGTGAAACCACCGGGGAGCTGTTTTTT	CASSETTGELFF
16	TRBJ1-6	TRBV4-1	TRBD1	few	TGCGCCAGCAGCCAAGCGGGACAGGGGAATTGGTCACCCCTCCACTTT	CASSQAGQGNWSPLHF
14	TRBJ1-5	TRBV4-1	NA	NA	TGCGCCAGCCGATCTCAGGGCGGCAATCAGCCCCAGCATTTT	CASRSQGGNQPQHF
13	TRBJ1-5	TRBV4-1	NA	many	TGCGCCAGCAGCCAAGAGACCGATCAGCCCCAGCATTTT	CASSQETDQPQHF